Listed below are T cell receptor beta chains from one sample, sequenced in a study of T cells in tumors and immune-related adverse events. The repertoire was sequenced with immunoSEQ multiplex PCR; TCRdb's copy has only in-frame clones and lacks some. Found here are over 7,000 clones, 94% of them singletons; the top ten hold less than 2.5%. The specimen comprised lymph node tissue, sampled from a patient treated with anti-PD-1 therapy. These receptor sequences come from a female donor with metastatic renal cell carcinoma. The CDR3 runs from the conserved cysteine through the conserved F or W. The D gene is left open where the match is weak. Clone size is stated in some rows and not others, as once, few, many or a class when expanded.

clone_size j_call d_call v_call cdr3_aa cdr3_nt
once TRBJ1-5 . TRBV29-1 CSVAGGGLENQPQHF TGCAGCGTTGCGGGTGGGGGATTGGAGAATCAGCCCCAGCATTTT
. TRBJ2-3 . TRBV19 CASSRGQQGSDTQYF TGTGCCAGTAGTAGGGGGCAACAGGGCTCAGATACGCAGTATTTT
. TRBJ1-3 . TRBV5-4 CASSLHGNTIYF TGTGCCAGCAGCTTGCATGGGAATACCATATATTTT
. TRBJ1-1 . TRBV4-1 CASSKGKDTFYTEAFF TGCGCCAGCAGCAAGGGTAAGGACACCTTTTACACTGAAGCTTTCTTT
once TRBJ2-7 TRBD1 TRBV6-1 CASSGWDRDYEQYF TGTGCCAGCAGTGGGTGGGACAGGGACTACGAGCAGTACTTC
. TRBJ2-7 TRBD2 TRBV7-2 CASSQAASGGTISYEQYF TGTGCCAGCAGCCAGGCGGCTAGCGGGGGAACGATCTCCTACGAGCAGTACTTC
. TRBJ2-5 TRBD2 TRBV6-5 CASTLSGGALETQYF TGTGCCAGCACCCTGAGCGGGGGGGCCCTCGAGACCCAGTACTTC
. TRBJ2-1 . TRBV6-1 CASCLAPRGDEQFF TGTGCCAGCTGTCTTGCCCCGCGCGGCGATGAGCAGTTCTTC
. TRBJ2-2 . TRBV10-3 CAISQTGTHDTGELFF TGTGCCATCAGTCAAACCGGGACGCATGACACCGGGGAGCTGTTTTTT
. TRBJ2-6 . TRBV5-1 CASSHDSSGANVLTF TGCGCCAGCAGCCATGATAGCTCTGGGGCCAACGTCCTGACTTTC
. TRBJ2-7 TRBD1 TRBV6-5 CASSNDRGGYEQYF TGTGCCAGCAGTAACGACAGGGGCGGCTACGAGCAGTACTTC
. TRBJ2-1 TRBD2 TRBV18 CASLPVGLAPNEQFF TGTGCCAGCTTACCAGTCGGACTAGCGCCAAATGAGCAGTTCTTC
. TRBJ1-2 TRBD1 TRBV4-2 CASSQEGGSWGYTF TGTGCCAGCAGCCAAGAAGGGGGCAGCTGGGGCTACACCTTC
. TRBJ2-3 . TRBV27 CASSPRTGYGSDTQYF TGTGCCAGCAGTCCTCGAACAGGGTACGGTTCTGATACGCAGTATTTT
. TRBJ1-5 . TRBV6-6 CASSQTGRSQPQHF TGTGCCAGCAGTCAGACAGGAAGAAGTCAGCCCCAGCATTTT
. TRBJ2-3 TRBD2 TRBV19 CASGDYYTDTQYF TGTGCCAGTGGGGACTACTACACAGATACGCAGTATTTT
once TRBJ2-1 . TRBV5-6 CASSFGLNEQFF TGTGCCAGCAGCTTCGGGTTAAATGAGCAGTTCTTC
. TRBJ2-7 . TRBV5-4 CASSFEGGRYEQYF TGTGCCAGCAGCTTTGAGGGGGGCCGCTACGAGCAGTACTTC
once TRBJ1-5 TRBD1 TRBV5-6 CASSPGQGSNQPQHF TGTGCCAGCAGCCCGGGACAGGGCAGCAATCAGCCCCAGCATTTT
. TRBJ1-5 TRBD1 TRBV30 CAWSSGQGWGQPQHF TGTGCCTGGAGTTCAGGACAGGGGTGGGGTCAGCCCCAGCATTTT
. TRBJ2-7 TRBD2 TRBV7-9 CASSLIVAGGNYEQYF TGTGCCAGCAGCTTAATAGTAGCGGGGGGGAACTACGAGCAGTACTTC
. TRBJ2-3 TRBD2 TRBV5-4 CASSFSPTGGDTQYF TGTGCCAGCAGCTTTTCCCCCACGGGGGGAGATACGCAGTATTTT
. TRBJ1-2 . TRBV28 CASSFYYGYTF TGTGCCAGCAGTTTCTACTATGGCTACACCTTC
. TRBJ2-3 TRBD2 TRBV6-7 CASDGGGLAGSTDTQYF TGTGCCAGCGACGGGGGGGGACTAGCGGGTAGCACAGATACGCAGTATTTT
. TRBJ2-1 TRBD1 TRBV29-1 CSVVWGQGANEQFF TGCAGCGTTGTGTGGGGACAGGGGGCTAATGAGCAGTTCTTC
. TRBJ2-7 TRBD1 TRBV7-9 CASSPGTGPYEQYF TGTGCCAGCAGCCCCGGGACAGGTCCCTACGAGCAGTACTTC
. TRBJ2-1 TRBD1 TRBV19 CASSRLPGTASSYNEQFF TGTGCCAGTAGTAGACTTCCGGGGACAGCTTCCTCCTACAATGAGCAGTTCTTC
. TRBJ2-2 TRBD2 TRBV10-2 CASRLAGPLGTGELFF TGCGCCAGCAGGCTAGCGGGTCCCCTCGGCACCGGGGAGCTGTTTTTT
. TRBJ1-6 . TRBV6-1 CASSDLRGSNSPLHF TGTGCCAGCAGTGACCTCCGGGGGAGTAATTCACCCCTCCACTTT
. TRBJ2-7 TRBD1 TRBV7-2 CASSFRDRFLSRGTYEQYF TGTGCCAGCAGCTTCCGGGACAGGTTCCTCTCAAGGGGGACCTACGAGCAGTACTTC
. TRBJ1-1 . TRBV6-5 CASRDMTETTEAFF TGTGCCAGTCGGGACATGACAGAAACCACTGAAGCTTTCTTT
. TRBJ2-3 . TRBV12-5 CASGLVQIDTQYF TGTGCTAGTGGTTTGGTACAGATAGATACGCAGTATTTT
. TRBJ2-5 . TRBV5-1 CASSSGSEETQYF TGCGCCAGCAGCTCAGGGTCCGAAGAGACCCAGTACTTC
once TRBJ1-2 . TRBV19 CASTPLGGNYGYTF TGTGCCAGTACCCCATTGGGGGGGAACTATGGCTACACCTTC
. TRBJ1-2 . TRBV18 CASSPGGGGYTF TGTGCCAGCTCACCAGGGGGAGGTGGCTACACCTTC
. TRBJ2-7 TRBD2 TRBV4-1 CASSPTGTTSYEQYF TGCGCCAGCAGCCCCACCGGGACTACCTCCTACGAGCAGTACTTC
. TRBJ2-7 . TRBV4-3 CASSQETGPYEQYF TGCGCCAGCAGCCAAGAAACAGGACCTTACGAGCAGTACTTC
. TRBJ2-2 . TRBV7-2 CASSLTGGVWTGELFF TGTGCCAGCAGCTTAACTGGGGGAGTTTGGACCGGGGAGCTGTTTTTT
. TRBJ2-2 TRBD1 TRBV2 CASSGPPDRGNTGELFF TGTGCCAGCAGTGGGCCCCCAGACAGGGGAAACACCGGGGAGCTGTTTTTT
. TRBJ1-5 TRBD1 TRBV5-1 CASSFGTGGNQPQHF TGCGCCAGCAGTTTCGGGACAGGGGGCAATCAGCCCCAGCATTTT
. TRBJ1-2 TRBD1 TRBV7-2 CASSQGARNYGYTF TGTGCCAGCAGCCAGGGGGCCAGAAACTATGGCTACACCTTC
. TRBJ1-6 TRBD1 TRBV2 CASSGQGGSPLHF TGTGCCAGCAGTGGACAGGGGGGATCACCCCTCCACTTT
. TRBJ2-7 TRBD2 TRBV28 CASSRTSGTYEQYF TGTGCCAGCAGCCGGACTAGCGGGACCTACGAGCAGTACTTC
. TRBJ2-7 . TRBV7-9 CASSNSGYEQYF TGTGCCAGCAGCAACTCCGGGTACGAGCAGTACTTC
. TRBJ2-5 . TRBV27 CASSLSQGLARETQYF TGTGCCAGCAGTTTATCGCAGGGGCTAGCGAGAGAGACCCAGTACTTC
. TRBJ2-3 TRBD2 TRBV9 CASRASGTSGVTDTQYF TGTGCCAGCAGAGCTTCCGGGACTAGCGGGGTAACAGATACGCAGTATTTT
. TRBJ1-2 . TRBV5-1 CASSWAEVGYTF TGCGCCAGCAGCTGGGCCGAGGTTGGCTACACCTTC
. TRBJ1-1 . TRBV23-1 CASSLVKGNTEAFF TGCGCCAGCAGTCTGGTTAAGGGGAACACTGAAGCTTTCTTT
. TRBJ2-7 TRBD1 TRBV4-1 CASSQETDRDSYEQYF TGCGCCAGCAGCCAAGAAACGGACAGGGACTCCTACGAGCAGTACTTC
. TRBJ2-5 TRBD2 TRBV10-3 CAICSGVQETQYF TGTGCCATCTGTAGCGGGGTCCAAGAGACCCAGTACTTC
. TRBJ1-2 TRBD1 TRBV7-8 CASSPGGGGNYGYTF TGTGCCAGCAGCCCAGGGGGAGGGGGTAACTATGGCTACACCTTC
. TRBJ1-1 . TRBV5-1 CASAGHLNTEAFF TGCGCCAGCGCGGGACACCTGAACACTGAAGCTTTCTTT
. TRBJ2-7 TRBD2 TRBV6-1 CASSVSTSGRADEQYF TGTGCCAGCAGTGTCTCGACTAGCGGGAGGGCGGACGAGCAGTACTTC